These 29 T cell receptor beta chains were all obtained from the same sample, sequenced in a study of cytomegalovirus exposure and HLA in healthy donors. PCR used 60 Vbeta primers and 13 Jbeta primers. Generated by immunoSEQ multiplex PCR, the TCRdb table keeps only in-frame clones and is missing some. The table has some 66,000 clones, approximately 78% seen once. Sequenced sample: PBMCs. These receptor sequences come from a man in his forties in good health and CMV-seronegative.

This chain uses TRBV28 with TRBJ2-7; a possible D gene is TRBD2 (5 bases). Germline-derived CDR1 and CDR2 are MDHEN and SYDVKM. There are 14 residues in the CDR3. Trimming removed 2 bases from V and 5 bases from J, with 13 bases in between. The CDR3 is CASSLLGVIHEQYF. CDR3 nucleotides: TGTGCCAGCAGTTTACTGGGAGTTATCCACGAGCAGTACTTC. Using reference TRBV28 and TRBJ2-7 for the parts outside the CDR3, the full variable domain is DVKVTQSSRYLVKRTGEKVFLECVQDMDHENMFWYRQDPGLGLRLIYFSYDVKMKEKGDIPEGYSVSREKKERFSLILESASTNQTSMYLCASSLLGVIHEQYFGPGTRLTVT.

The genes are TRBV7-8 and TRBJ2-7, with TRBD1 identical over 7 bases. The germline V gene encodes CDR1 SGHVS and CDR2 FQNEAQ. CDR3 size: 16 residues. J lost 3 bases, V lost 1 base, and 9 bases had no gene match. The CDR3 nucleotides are TGTGCCAGCAGCTTAGGAGTGACAGGGTCTTACTACGAGCAGTACTTC. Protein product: CASSLGVTGSYYEQYF.

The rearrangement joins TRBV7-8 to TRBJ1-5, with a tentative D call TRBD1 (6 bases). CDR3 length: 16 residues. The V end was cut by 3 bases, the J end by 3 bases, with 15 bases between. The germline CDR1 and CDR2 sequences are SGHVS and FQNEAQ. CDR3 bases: TGTGCCAGCAGCTTCAGGGGCAGTGGGTACAATCAGCCCCAGCATTTT. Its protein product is CASSFRGSGYNQPQHF.

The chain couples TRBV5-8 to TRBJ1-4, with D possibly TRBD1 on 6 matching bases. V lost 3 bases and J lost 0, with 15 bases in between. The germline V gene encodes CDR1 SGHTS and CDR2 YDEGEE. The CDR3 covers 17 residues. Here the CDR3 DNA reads TGTGCCAGCAGCTATCCGACAGGAGCCGCAACTAATGAAAAACTGTTTTTT. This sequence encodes CASSYPTGAATNEKLFF.

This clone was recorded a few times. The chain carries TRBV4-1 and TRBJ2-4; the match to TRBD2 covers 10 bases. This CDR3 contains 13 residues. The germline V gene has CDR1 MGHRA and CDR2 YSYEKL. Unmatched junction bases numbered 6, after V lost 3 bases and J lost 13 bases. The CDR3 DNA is TGCGCCAGCAGCCACGGGACTAGCGATCCCCAGTACTTC. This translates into CASSHGTSDPQYF.

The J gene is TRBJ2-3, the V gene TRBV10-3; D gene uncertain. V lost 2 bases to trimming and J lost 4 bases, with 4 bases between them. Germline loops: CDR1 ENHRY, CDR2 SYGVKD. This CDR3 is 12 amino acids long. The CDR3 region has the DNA TGTGCCATCAGTGAGGTCGCAGATACGCAGTATTTT. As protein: CAISEVADTQYF.

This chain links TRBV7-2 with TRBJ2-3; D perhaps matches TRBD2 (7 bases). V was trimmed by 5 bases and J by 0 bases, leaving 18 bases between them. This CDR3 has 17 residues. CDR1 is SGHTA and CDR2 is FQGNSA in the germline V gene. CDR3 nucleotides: TGTGCCAGCAGCCCCCAAGGGGGGGTCGCTAGCACAGATACGCAGTATTTT. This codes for CASSPQGGVASTDTQYF.

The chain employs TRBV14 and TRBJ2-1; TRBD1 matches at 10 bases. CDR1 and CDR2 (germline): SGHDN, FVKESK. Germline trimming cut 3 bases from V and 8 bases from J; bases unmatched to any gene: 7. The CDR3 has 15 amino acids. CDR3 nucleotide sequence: TGTGCCAGCAGCCATTACGGGACAGGGGCCTATGAGCAGTTCTTC. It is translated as CASSHYGTGAYEQFF.

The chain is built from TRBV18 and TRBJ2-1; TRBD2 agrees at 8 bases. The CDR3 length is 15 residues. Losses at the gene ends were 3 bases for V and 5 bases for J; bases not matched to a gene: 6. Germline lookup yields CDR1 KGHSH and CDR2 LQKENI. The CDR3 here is CASSPKRERDNEQFF. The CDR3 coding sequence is TGTGCCAGCTCACCCAAGCGGGAGAGAGACAATGAGCAGTTCTTC. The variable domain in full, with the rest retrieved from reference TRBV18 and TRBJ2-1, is NAGVMQNPRHLVRRRGQEARLRCSPMKGHSHVYWYRQLPEEGLKFMVYLQKENIIDESGMPKERFSAEFPKEGPSILRIQQVVRGDSAAYFCASSPKRERDNEQFFGPGTRLTVL.

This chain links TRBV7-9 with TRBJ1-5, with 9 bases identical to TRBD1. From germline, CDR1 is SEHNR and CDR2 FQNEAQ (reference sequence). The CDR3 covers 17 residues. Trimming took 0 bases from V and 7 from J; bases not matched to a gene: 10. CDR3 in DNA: TGTGCCAGCAGCTTAGCCTATTTGGGACAGGGAAACCAGCCCCAGCATTTT. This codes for CASSLAYLGQGNQPQHF.

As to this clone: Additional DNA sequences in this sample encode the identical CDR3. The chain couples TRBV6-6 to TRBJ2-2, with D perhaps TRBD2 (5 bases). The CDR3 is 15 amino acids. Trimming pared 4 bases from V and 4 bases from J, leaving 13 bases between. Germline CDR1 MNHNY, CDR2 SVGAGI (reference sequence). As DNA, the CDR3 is TGTGCCAGCAGTTTACGAACTAGTTCCACCGGGGAGCTGTTTTTT. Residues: CASSLRTSSTGELFF.

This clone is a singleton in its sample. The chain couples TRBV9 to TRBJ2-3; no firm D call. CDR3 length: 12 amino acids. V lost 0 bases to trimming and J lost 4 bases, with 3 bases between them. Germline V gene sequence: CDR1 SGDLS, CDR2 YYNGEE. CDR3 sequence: CASSVGADTQYF. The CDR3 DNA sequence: TGTGCCAGCAGCGTAGGCGCAGATACGCAGTATTTT.

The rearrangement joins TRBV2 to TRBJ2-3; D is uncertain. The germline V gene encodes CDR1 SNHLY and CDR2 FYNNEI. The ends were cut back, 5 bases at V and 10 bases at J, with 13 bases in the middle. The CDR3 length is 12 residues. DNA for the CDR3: TGTGCCAGCAGTAACGACTCCCCCGCGCAGTATTTT. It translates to CASSNDSPAQYF.

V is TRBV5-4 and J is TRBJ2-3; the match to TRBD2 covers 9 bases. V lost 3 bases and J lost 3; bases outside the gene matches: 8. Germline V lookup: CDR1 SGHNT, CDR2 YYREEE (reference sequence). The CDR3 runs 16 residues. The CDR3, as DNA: TGTGCCAGCAGCTGGGGTGGCGGGAGGGGTACAGATACGCAGTATTTT. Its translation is CASSWGGGRGTDTQYF.

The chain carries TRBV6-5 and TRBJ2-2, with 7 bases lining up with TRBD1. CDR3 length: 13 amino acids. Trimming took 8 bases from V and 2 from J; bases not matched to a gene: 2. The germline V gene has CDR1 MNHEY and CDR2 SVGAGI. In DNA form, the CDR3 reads TGTGCCAGCCGGGACAGTAACACCGGGGAGCTGTTTTTT. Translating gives CASRDSNTGELFF.

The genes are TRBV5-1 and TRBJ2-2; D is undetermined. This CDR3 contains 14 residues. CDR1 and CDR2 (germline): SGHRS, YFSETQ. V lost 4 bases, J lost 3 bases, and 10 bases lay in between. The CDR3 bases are TGCGCCAGCAGCCCCGAGGCCTACACCGGGGAGCTGTTTTTT. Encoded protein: CASSPEAYTGELFF.

This CDR3 is CASRRQGAGDEQFF. In nucleotides, the CDR3 is TGCGCCAGCAGGAGACAGGGGGCGGGAGATGAGCAGTTCTTC. The chain has TRBV5-1 and TRBJ2-1, with 10 bases matching TRBD1. This CDR3 contains 14 residues. The junction had 7 bases not matched to a gene; V was cut back by 5 bases and J by 8 bases. Germline loops: CDR1 SGHRS, CDR2 YFSETQ.

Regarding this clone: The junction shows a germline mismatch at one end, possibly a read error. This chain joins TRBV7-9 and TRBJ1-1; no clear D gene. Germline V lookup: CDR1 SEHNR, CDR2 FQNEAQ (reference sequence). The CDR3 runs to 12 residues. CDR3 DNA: TGTTCCAGCAGCTTCGGCGGGACTGAAGCTTTCTTT. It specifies CSSSFGGTEAFF.

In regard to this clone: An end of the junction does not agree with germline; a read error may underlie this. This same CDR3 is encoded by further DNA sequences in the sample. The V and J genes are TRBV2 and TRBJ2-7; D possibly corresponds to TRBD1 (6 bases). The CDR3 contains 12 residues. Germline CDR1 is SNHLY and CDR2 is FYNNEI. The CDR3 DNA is TGTGCCAGCAGTAATCAGGGGTACGAGCAGTATTTC. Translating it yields CASSNQGYEQYF.

CDR3 DNA sequence: TGCGCCAGCTCCCCCCGACCCTACGACCGGACTAGCGGGAGGAGCGGGGAGCTGTTTTTT. As protein: CASSPRPYDRTSGRSGELFF. The chain employs TRBV5-1 and TRBJ2-2; the match to TRBD2 covers 14 bases. V lost 7 bases and J lost 7; bases outside the gene matches: 21. CDR1 is SGHRS and CDR2 is YFSETQ in the germline V gene. The CDR3 runs 20 residues.

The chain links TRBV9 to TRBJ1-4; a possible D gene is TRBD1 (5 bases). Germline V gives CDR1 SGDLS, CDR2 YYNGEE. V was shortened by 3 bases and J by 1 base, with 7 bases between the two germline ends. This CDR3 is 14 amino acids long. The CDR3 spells CASSADRTNEKLFF. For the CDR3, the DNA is TGTGCCAGCAGCGCTGACAGAACTAATGAAAAACTGTTTTTT.

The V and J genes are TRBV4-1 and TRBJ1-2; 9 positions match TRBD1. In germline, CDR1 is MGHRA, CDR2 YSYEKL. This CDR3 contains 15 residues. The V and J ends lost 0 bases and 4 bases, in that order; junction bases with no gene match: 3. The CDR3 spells CASSQDSQGAYGYTF. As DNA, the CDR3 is TGCGCCAGCAGCCAAGACTCACAGGGGGCCTATGGCTACACCTTC.

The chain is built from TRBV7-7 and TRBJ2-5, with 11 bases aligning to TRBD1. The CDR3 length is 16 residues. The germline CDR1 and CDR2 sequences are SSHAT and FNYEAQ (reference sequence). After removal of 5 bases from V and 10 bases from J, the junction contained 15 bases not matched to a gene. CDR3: CASSPSFGQGALGQYF. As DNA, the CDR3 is TGTGCCAGCAGCCCCTCATTCGGACAGGGGGCTTTGGGCCAGTACTTC.

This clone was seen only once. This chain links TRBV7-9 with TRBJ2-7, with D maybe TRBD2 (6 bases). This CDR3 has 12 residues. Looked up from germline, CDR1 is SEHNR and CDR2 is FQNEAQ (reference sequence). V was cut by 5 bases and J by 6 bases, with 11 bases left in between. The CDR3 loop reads CASSRLGGEQYF. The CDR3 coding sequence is TGTGCCAGCAGCCGCCTGGGGGGCGAGCAGTACTTC.

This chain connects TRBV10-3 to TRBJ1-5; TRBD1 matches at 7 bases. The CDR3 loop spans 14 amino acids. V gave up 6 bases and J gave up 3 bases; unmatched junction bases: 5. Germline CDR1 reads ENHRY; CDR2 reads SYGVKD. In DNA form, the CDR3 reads TGTGCCATCAGGACCACAGGGGCCAATCAGCCCCAGCATTTT. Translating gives CAIRTTGANQPQHF.

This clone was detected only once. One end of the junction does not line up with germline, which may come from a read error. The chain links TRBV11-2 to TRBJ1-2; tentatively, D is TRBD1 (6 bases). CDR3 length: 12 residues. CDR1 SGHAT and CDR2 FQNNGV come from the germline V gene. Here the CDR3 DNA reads TGTGCCAGCAGCCCATTTGTGCAGGGGTTTATCTTC. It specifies CASSPFVQGFIF.

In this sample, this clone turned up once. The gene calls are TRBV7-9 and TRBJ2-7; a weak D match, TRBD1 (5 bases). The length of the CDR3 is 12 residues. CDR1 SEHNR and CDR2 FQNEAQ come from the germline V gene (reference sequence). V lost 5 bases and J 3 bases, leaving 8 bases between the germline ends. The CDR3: CASSQGRYEQYF. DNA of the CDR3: TGTGCCAGCAGCCAGGGCCGCTACGAGCAGTACTTC.

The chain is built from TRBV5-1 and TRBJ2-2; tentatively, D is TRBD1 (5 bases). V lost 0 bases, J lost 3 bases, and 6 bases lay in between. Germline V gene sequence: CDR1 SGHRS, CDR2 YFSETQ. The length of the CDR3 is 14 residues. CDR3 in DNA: TGCGCCAGCAGCTTGGAAGGGGACACCGGGGAGCTGTTTTTT. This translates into CASSLEGDTGELFF.

The CDR3 bases are TGCGCCAGCAGTGTTACCGGGACAGCCGATGAAAAACTGTTTTTT. Its translation: CASSVTGTADEKLFF. V gene TRBV10-2 combines with J gene TRBJ1-4; 7 bases align to TRBD1. The V and J ends lost 4 bases and 6 bases, in that order; junction bases with no gene match: 8. The CDR3 runs to 15 residues. Germline CDR1 is WSHSY and CDR2 is SAAADI.